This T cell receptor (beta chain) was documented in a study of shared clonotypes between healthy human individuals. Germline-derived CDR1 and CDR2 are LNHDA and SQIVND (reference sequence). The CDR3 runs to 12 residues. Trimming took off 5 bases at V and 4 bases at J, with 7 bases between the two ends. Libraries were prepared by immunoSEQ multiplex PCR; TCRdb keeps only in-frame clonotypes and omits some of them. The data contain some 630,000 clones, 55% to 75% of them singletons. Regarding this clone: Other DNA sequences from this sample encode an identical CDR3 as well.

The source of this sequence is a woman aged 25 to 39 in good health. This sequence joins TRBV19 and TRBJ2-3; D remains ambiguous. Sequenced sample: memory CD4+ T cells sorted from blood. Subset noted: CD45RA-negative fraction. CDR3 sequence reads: CASSRLADTQYF. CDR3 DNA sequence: TGTGCCAGTAGTCGGTTAGCAGATACGCAGTATTTT.